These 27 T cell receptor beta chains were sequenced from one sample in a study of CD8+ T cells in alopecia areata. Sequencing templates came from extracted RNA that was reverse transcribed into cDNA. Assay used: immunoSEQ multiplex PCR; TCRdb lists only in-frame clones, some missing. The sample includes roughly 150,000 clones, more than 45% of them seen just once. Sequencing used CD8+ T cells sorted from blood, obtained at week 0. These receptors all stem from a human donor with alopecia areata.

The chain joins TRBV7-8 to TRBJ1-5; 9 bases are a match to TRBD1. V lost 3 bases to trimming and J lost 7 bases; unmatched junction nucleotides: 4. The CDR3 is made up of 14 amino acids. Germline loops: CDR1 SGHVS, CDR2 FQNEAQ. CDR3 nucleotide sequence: TGTGCCAGCAGCTTTGGGACAGGGCGACAGCCCCAGCATTTT. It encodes CASSFGTGRQPQHF. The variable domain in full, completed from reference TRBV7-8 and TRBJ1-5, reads GAGVSQSPRYKVAKRGQDVALRCDPISGHVSLFWYQQALGQGPEFLTYFQNEAQLDKSGLPSDRFFAERPEGSVSTLKIQRTQQEDSAVYLCASSFGTGRQPQHFGDGTRLSIL.

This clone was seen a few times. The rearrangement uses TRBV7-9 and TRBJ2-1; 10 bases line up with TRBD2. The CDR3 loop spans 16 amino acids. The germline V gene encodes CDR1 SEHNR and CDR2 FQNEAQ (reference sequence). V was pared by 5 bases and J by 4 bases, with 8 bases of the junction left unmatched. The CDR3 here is CASSPRAGGRYNEQFF. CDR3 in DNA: TGTGCCAGCAGCCCAAGAGCGGGGGGGAGATACAATGAGCAGTTCTTC.

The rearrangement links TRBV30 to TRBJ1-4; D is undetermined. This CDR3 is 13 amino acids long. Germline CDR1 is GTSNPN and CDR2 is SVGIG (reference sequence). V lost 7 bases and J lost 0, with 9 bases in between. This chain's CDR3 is CAYQPATNEKLFF. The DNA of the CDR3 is TGTGCCTACCAACCGGCAACTAATGAAAAACTGTTTTTT.

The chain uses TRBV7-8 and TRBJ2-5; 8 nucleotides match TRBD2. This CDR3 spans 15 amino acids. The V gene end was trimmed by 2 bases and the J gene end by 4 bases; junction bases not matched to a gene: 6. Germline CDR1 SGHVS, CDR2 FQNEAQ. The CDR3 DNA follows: TGTGCCAGCAGCTTAAACGGGGGGGGCGGAGAGACCCAGTACTTC. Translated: CASSLNGGGGETQYF.

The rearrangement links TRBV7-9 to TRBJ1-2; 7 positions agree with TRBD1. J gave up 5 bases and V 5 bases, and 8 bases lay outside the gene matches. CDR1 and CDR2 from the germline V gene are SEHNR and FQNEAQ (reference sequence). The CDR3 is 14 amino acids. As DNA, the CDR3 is TGTGCCAGCAGCCCATCCGGGACAGTGTATGGCTACACCTTC. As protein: CASSPSGTVYGYTF.

As DNA, the CDR3 is TGTGCCAGCAGCGTATCGGGAAACGAGCAGTACTTC. It codes for CASSVSGNEQYF. The rearrangement joins TRBV9 to TRBJ2-7; perhaps TRBD2 as D (5 bases). The CDR3 has 12 residues. V was shortened by 1 base and J by 5 bases, with 7 bases between the two germline ends. CDR1 SGDLS and CDR2 YYNGEE come from the germline V gene.

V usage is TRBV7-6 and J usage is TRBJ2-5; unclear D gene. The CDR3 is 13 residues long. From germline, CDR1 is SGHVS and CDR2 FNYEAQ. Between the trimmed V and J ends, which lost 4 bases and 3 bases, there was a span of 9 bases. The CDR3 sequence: CASSSVLEETQYF. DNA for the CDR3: TGTGCCAGCAGCTCTGTCCTTGAAGAGACCCAGTACTTC.

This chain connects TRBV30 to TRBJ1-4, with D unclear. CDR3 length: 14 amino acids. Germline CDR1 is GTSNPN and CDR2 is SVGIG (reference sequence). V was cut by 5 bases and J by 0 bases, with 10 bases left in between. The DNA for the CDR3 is TGTGCCTGGGACTTAGGCACAACTAATGAAAAACTGTTTTTT. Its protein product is CAWDLGTTNEKLFF.

The CDR3 bases are TGCAGCGTTGACAGGGCGGGCACTGAAGCTTTCTTT. It translates to CSVDRAGTEAFF. This chain connects TRBV29-1 to TRBJ1-1; weak D call: TRBD1 (5 bases). The CDR3 contains 12 residues. Germline V lookup: CDR1 SQVTM, CDR2 ANQGSEA. The V gene lost 3 bases and the J gene lost 4 bases, with 9 bases spanning the gap. The full variable domain, in which reference TRBV29-1 and TRBJ1-1 provide the parts outside the CDR3, is SAVISQKPSRDICQRGTSLTIQCQVDSQVTMMFWYRQQPGQSLTLIATANQGSEATYESGFVIDKFPISRPNLTFSTLTVSNMSPEDSSIYLCSVDRAGTEAFFGQGTRLTVV.

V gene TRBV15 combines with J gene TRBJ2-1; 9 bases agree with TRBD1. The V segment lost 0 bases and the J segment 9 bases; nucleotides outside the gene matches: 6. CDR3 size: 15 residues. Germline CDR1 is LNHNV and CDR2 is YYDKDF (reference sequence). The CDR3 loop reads CATSRDLQGAGEQFF. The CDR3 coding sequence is TGTGCCACCAGCAGAGATTTACAGGGGGCCGGTGAGCAGTTCTTC.

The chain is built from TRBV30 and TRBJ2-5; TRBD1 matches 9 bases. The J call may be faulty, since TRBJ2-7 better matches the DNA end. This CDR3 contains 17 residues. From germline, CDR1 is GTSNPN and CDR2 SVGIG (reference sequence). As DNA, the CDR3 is TGTGCCTGGAGTGACCCGTTTACGCCGGGACAGGGACGCGAGCAGTACTTC. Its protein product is CAWSDPFTPGQGREQYF.

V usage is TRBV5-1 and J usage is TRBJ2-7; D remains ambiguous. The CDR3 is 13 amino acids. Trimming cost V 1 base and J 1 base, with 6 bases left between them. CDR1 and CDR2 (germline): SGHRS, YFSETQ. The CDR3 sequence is CASSLKSSYEQYF. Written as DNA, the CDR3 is TGCGCCAGCAGCTTGAAGTCTTCCTACGAGCAGTACTTC. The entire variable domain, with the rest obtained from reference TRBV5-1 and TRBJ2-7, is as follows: KAGVTQTPRYLIKTRGQQVTLSCSPISGHRSVSWYQQTPGQGLQFLFEYFSETQRNKGNFPGRFSGRQFSNSRSEMNVSTLELGDSALYLCASSLKSSYEQYFGPGTRLTVT.

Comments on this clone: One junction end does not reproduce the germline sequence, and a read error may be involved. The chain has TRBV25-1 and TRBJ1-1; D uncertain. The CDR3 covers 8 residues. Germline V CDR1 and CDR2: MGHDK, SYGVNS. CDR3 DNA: TGTGCCAGCACTGAAGCTTTCTTT. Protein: CASTEAFF. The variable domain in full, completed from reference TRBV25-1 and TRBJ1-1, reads EADIYQTPRYLVIGTGKKITLECSQTMGHDKMYWYQQDPGMELHLIHYSYGVNSTEKGDLSSESTVSRIRTEHFPLTLESARPSHTSQYLCASTEAFFGQGTRLTVV.

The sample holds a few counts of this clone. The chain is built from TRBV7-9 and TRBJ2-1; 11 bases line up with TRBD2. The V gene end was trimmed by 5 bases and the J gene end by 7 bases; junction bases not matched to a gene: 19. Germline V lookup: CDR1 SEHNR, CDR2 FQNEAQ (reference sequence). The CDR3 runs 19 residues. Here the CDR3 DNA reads TGTGCCAGCAGCCCGACAGAATTTCCGGTGACTAGCGGGAAAAATGAGCAGTTCTTC. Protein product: CASSPTEFPVTSGKNEQFF. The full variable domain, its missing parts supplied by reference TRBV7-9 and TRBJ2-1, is DTGVSQNPRHKITKRGQNVTFRCDPISEHNRLYWYRQTLGQGPEFLTYFQNEAQLEKSRLLSDRFSAERPKGSFSTLEIQRTEQGDSAMYLCASSPTEFPVTSGKNEQFFGPGTRLTVL.

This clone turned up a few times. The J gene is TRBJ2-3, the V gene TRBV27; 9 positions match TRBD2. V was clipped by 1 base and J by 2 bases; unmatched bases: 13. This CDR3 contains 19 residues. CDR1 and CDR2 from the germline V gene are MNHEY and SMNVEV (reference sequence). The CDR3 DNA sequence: TGTGCCAGCAGTTTATTAGGGGGCGAGCGGGGGGCCTTCACAGATACGCAGTATTTT. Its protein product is CASSLLGGERGAFTDTQYF.

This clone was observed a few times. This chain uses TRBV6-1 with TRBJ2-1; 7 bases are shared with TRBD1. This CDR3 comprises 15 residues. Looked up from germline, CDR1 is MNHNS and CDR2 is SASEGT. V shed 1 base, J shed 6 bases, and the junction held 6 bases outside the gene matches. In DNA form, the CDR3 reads TGTGCCAGCAGTGAAGTTCGGGGACAGTCCAATGAGCAGTTCTTC. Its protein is CASSEVRGQSNEQFF.

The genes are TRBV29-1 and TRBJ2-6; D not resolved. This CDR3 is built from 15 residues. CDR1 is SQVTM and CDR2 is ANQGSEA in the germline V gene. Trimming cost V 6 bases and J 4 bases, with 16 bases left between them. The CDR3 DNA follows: TGCAGCGTGGATGCTGAAGGGTCGGGGGCCAACGTCCTGACTTTC. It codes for CSVDAEGSGANVLTF.

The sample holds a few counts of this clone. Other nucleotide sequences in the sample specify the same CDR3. This CDR3 reads CASSYSPGELFF. The CDR3 region has the DNA TGTGCCAGCAGTTACTCTCCCGGGGAGCTGTTTTTT. V gene TRBV6-5 combines with J gene TRBJ2-2; D gene unclear. CDR3 length: 12 amino acids. In germline, CDR1 is MNHEY, CDR2 SVGAGI. V was clipped by 0 bases and J by 6 bases, with 2 bases between them.

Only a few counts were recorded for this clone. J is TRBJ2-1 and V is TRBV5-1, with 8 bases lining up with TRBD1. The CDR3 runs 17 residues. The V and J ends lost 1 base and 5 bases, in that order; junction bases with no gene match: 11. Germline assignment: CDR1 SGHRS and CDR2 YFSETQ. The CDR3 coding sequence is TGCGCCAGCAGCTTGCGCGGAGTTGGGACAGGCAACAATGAGCAGTTCTTC. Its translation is CASSLRGVGTGNNEQFF.

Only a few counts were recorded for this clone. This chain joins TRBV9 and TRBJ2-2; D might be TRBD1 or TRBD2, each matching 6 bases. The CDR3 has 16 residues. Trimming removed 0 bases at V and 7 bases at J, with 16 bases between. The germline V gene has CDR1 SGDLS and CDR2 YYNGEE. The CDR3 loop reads CASSVAGAMKGGELFF. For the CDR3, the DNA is TGTGCCAGCAGCGTAGCGGGGGCGATGAAGGGCGGGGAGCTGTTTTTT.

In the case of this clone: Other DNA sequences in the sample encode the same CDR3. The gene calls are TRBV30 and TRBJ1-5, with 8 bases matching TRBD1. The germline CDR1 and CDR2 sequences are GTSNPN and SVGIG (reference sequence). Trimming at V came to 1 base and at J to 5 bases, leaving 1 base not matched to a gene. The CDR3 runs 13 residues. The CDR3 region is CAWSEDRDQPQHF. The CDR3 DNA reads TGTGCCTGGAGTGAGGACAGGGATCAGCCCCAGCATTTT.

For the CDR3, the DNA is TGCAGCGTTACAGGGACCGCGGGTGACACTGAAGCTTTCTTT. Amino acid sequence: CSVTGTAGDTEAFF. The rearrangement links TRBV29-1 to TRBJ1-1; weak D call: TRBD1 (6 bases). The CDR3 extends over 14 amino acids. The germline V gene encodes CDR1 SQVTM and CDR2 ANQGSEA. The V end lost 5 bases, the J end lost 3 bases, and 16 bases lay between the germline ends.

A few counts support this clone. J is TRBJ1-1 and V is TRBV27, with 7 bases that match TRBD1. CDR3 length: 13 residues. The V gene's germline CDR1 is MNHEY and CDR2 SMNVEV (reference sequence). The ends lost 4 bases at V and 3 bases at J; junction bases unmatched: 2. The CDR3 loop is CASSWQGDTEAFF. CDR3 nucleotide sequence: TGTGCCAGCAGTTGGCAGGGGGACACTGAAGCTTTCTTT.

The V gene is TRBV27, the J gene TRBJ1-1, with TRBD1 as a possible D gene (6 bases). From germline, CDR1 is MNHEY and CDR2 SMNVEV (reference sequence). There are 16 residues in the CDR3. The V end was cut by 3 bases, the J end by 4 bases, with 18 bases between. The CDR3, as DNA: TGTGCCAGCAGTTTTAGGCCAACAGGGATGGGCACTGAAGCTTTCTTT. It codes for CASSFRPTGMGTEAFF.

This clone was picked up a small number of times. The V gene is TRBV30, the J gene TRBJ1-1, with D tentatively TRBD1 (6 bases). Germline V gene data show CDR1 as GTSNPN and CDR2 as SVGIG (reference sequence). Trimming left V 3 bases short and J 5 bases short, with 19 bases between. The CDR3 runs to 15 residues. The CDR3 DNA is TGTGCCTGGAGAGCCATATTCCAGGGGTGGACTGAAGCTTTCTTT. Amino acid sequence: CAWRAIFQGWTEAFF.

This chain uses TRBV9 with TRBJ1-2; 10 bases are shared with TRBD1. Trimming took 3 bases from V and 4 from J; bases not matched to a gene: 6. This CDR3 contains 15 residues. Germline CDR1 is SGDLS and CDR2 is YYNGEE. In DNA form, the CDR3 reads TGTGCCAGCAGCGAGGGGACAGGGGTCGGCTATGGCTACACCTTC. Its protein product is CASSEGTGVGYGYTF.

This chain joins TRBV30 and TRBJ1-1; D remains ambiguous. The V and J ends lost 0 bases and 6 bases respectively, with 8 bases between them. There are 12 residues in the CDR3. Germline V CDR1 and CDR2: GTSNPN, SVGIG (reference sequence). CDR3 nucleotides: TGTGCCTGGAGTGTACCTGGGGCTGAAGCTTTCTTT. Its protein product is CAWSVPGAEAFF.